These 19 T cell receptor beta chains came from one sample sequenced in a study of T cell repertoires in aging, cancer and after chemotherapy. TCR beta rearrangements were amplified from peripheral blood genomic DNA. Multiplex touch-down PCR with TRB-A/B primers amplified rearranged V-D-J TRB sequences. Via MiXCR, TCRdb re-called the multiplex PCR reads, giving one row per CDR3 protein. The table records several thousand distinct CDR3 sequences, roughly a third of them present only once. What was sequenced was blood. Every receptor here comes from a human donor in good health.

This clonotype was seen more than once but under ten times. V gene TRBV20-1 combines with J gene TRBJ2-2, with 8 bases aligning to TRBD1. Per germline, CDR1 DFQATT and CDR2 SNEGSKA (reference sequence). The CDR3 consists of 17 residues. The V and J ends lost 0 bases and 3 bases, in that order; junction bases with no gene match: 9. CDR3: CSARDSAGQAYTGELFF. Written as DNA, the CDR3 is TGCAGTGCTAGAGATTCGGCGGGACAGGCTTACACCGGGGAGCTGTTTTTT.

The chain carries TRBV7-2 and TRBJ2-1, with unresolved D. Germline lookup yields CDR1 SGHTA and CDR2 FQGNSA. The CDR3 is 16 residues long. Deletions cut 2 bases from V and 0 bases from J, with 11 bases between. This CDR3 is CASSLYGRSSYNEQFF. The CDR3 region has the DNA TGTGCCAGCAGCTTATATGGACGGAGCTCCTACAATGAGCAGTTCTTC. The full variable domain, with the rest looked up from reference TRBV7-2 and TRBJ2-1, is GAGVSQSPSNKVTEKGKDVELRCDPISGHTALYWYRQSLGQGLEFLIYFQGNSAPDKSGLPSDRFSAERTGGSVSTLTIQRTQQEDSAVYLCASSLYGRSSYNEQFFGPGTRLTVL.

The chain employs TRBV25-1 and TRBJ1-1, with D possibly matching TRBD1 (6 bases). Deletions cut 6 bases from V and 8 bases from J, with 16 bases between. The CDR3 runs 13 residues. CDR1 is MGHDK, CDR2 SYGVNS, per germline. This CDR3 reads CASREGLGQEAFF. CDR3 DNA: TGTGCCAGCAGGGAGGGCCTGGGACAAGAAGCTTTCTTT.

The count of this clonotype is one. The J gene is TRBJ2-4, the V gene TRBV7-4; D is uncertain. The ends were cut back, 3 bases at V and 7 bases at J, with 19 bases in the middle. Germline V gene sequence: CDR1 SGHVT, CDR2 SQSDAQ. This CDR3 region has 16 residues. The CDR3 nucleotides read TGTGCCAGCAGCTTTAGCAGACCTCGAGATACGAACATTCAGTACTTC. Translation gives CASSFSRPRDTNIQYF. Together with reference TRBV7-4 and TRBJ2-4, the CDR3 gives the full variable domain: GAGVSQSPRYKVAKRGRDVALRCDSISGHVTLYWYRQTLGQGSEVLTYSQSDAQRDKSGRPSGRFSAERPERSVSTLKIQRTEQGDSAVYLCASSFSRPRDTNIQYFGAGTRLSVL.

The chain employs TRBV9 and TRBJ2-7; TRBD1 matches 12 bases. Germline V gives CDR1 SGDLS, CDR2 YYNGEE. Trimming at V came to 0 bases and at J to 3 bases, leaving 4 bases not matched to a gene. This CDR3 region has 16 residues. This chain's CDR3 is CASSVGGTGGVYEQYF. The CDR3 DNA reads TGTGCCAGCAGCGTAGGTGGGACAGGGGGCGTCTACGAGCAGTACTTC.

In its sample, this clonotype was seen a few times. CDR3 DNA: TGTGCCAGCAGGACCAGACAGGGGGCAGGACAGCCCCAGCATTTT. Amino acid sequence: CASRTRQGAGQPQHF. V gene TRBV28 combines with J gene TRBJ1-5; TRBD1 matches at 10 bases. V lost 6 bases and J lost 7; bases outside the gene matches: 9. In germline, CDR1 is MDHEN, CDR2 SYDVKM. The CDR3 is made up of 15 amino acids.

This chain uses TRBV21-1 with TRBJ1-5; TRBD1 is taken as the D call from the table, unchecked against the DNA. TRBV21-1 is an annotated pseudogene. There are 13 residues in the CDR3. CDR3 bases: TGTGCCAGGACAGGGGATAGCAATCAGCCCCAGCATTTT. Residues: CARTGDSNQPQHF.

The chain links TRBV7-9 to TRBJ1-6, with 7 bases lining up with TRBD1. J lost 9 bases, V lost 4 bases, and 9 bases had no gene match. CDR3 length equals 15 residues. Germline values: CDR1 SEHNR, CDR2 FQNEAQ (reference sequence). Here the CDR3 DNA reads TGTGCCAGCAGCTGGACCGGGACAGCGGGTTCACCCCTCCACTTT. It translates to CASSWTGTAGSPLHF. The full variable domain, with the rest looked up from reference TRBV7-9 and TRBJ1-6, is DTGVSQNPRHKITKRGQNVTFRCDPISEHNRLYWYRQTLGQGPEFLTYFQNEAQLEKSRLLSDRFSAERPKGSFSTLEIQRTEQGDSAMYLCASSWTGTAGSPLHFGNGTRLTVT.

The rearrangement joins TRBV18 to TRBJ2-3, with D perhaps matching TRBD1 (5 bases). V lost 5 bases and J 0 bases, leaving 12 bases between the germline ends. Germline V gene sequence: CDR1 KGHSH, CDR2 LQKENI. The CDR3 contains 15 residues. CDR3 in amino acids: CASSLGQTSTDTQYF. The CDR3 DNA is TGTGCCAGCTCATTGGGGCAAACTAGCACAGATACGCAGTATTTT.

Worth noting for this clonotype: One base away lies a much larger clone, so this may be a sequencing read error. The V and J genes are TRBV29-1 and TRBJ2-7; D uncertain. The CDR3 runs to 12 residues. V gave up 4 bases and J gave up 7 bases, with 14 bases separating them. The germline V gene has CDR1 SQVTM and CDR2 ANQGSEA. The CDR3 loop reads CSVGGSGGEQYF. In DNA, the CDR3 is TGCAGCGTTGGGGGTAGTGGCGGTGAGCAGTACTTC.

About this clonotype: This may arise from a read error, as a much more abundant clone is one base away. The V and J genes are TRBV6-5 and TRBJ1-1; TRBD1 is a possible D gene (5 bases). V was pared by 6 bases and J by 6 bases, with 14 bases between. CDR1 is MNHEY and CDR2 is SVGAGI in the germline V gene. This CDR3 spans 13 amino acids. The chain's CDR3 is CASRTVPDPEAFF. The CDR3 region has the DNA TGTGCCAGCAGGACAGTACCGGACCCTGAAGCTTTCTTT.

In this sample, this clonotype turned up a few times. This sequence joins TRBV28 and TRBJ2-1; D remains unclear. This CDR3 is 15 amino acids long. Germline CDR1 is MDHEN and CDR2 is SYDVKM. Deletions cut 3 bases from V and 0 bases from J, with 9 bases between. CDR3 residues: CASSFLASSYNEQFF. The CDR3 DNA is TGTGCCAGCAGTTTTCTGGCCAGCTCCTACAATGAGCAGTTCTTC.

CDR3 residues: CASSLWPGRDYGYTF. The CDR3 DNA follows: TGTGCCAGCAGCTTGTGGCCAGGGCGGGACTATGGCTACACCTTC. This chain connects TRBV5-5 to TRBJ1-2, with D maybe TRBD1 (5 bases). Trimming left V 1 base short and J 3 bases short, with 13 bases between. This CDR3 region has 15 residues. CDR1 and CDR2 (germline): SGHKS, YYEKEE (reference sequence).

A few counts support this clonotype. CDR3 nucleotides: TGTGCCAGCAGCCCGAGGGTAGCAACGACCTACGAGCAGTACTTC. Encoded protein: CASSPRVATTYEQYF. The chain has TRBV7-2 and TRBJ2-7; D might be TRBD2 (5 bases). CDR1 is SGHTA and CDR2 is FQGNSA in the germline V gene. The CDR3 extends over 15 amino acids. V lost 5 bases, J lost 2 bases, and 16 bases lay in between.

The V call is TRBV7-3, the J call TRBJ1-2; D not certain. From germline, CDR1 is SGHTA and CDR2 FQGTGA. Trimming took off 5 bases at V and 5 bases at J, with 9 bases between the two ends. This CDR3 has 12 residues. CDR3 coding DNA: TGTGCCAGCAGCCTAGTACAGTATGGCTACACCTTC. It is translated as CASSLVQYGYTF. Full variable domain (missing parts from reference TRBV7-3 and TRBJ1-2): GAGVSQTPSNKVTEKGKYVELRCDPISGHTALYWYRQSLGQGPEFLIYFQGTGAADDSGLPNDRFFAVRPEGSVSTLKIQRTERGDSAVYLCASSLVQYGYTFGSGTRLTVV.

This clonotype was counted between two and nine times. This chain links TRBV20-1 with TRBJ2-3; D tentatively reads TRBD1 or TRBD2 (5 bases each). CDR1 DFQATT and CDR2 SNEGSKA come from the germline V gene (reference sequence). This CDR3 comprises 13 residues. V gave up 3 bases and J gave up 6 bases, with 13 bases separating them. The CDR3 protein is CSASLGARDTQYF. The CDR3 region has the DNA TGCAGTGCTAGCCTCGGGGCTAGGGATACGCAGTATTTT.

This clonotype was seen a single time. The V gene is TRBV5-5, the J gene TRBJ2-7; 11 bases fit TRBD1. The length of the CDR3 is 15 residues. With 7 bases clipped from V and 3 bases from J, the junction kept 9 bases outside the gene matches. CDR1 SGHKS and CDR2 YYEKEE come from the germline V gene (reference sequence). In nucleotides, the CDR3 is TGTGCCAGCGGGCTCAGGACAGGGGGCGACTACGAGCAGTACTTC. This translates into CASGLRTGGDYEQYF.

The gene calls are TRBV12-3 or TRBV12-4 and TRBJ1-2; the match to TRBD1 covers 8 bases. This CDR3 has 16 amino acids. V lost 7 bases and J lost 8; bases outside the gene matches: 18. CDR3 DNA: TGTGCCAGCACCTTTACCCCCCCGACAGGGGAGGACGGCTACACCTTC. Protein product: CASTFTPPTGEDGYTF.

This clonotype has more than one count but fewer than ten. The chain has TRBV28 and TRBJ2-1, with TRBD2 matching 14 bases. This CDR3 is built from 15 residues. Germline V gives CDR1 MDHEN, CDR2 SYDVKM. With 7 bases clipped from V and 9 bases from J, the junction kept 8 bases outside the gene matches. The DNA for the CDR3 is TGTGCCAGCACCATGGGACTAGCGGGAGTCGGTGAGCAGTTCTTC. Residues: CASTMGLAGVGEQFF. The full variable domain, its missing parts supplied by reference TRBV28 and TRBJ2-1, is DVKVTQSSRYLVKRTGEKVFLECVQDMDHENMFWYRQDPGLGLRLIYFSYDVKMKEKGDIPEGYSVSREKKERFSLILESASTNQTSMYLCASTMGLAGVGEQFFGPGTRLTVL.